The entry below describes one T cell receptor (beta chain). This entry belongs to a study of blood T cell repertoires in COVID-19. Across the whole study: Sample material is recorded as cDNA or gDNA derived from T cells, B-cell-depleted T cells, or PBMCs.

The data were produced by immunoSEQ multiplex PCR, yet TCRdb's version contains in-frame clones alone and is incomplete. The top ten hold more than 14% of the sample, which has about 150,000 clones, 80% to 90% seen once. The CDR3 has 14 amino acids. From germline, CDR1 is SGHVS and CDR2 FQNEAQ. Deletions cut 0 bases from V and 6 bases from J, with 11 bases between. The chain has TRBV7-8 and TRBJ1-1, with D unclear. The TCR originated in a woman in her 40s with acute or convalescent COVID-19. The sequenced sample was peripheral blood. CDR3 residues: CASSLARGVPEAFF. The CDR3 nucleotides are TGTGCCAGCAGCTTAGCCCGGGGTGTGCCTGAAGCTTTCTTT.